This T cell receptor beta chain was recovered during a study of cytomegalovirus exposure and HLA in healthy donors. Study observations and caveats: In a later analysis, CMV-associated beta chains were mostly HLA-associated, it appeared.

In its sample, this clone was seen a few times. Its specificity is not known. The PCR employed 60 Vbeta primers together with 13 Jbeta primers. Measured with immunoSEQ multiplex PCR; TCRdb has only the in-frame clones, and not every one. The sample lists over 150,000 clones, more than 80% occurring once. The TCR originated in a boy aged 10-17 years in good health and CMV-seronegative. Sequenced sample: PBMCs.

The CDR3 protein is CASSWDTKRNYGYTF. Here the CDR3 DNA reads TGTGCCAGCAGCTGGGACACAAAGCGTAACTATGGCTACACCTTC. The chain links TRBV5-4 to TRBJ1-2; D is possibly TRBD1 (6 bases). Trimming cost V 3 bases and J 1 base, with 13 bases left between them. This CDR3 is built from 15 residues. Per the germline V gene, CDR1 is SGHNT and CDR2 is YYREEE (reference sequence).